These 32 T cell receptor beta chains originate from one sample sequenced in a study of blood T cell repertoires in COVID-19. Using immunoSEQ multiplex PCR, the repertoire was profiled, and TCRdb retains in-frame clones only, with some absent. This sample has approximately 270,000 clones; roughly 88% occur once, and the top ten carry 1.3% to 1.5%. Material for sequencing was peripheral blood. These receptors were obtained from a man older than 75 with acute or convalescent COVID-19.

The rearrangement joins TRBV7-2 to TRBJ2-1; 7 bases align to TRBD2. The germline V gene has CDR1 SGHTA and CDR2 FQGNSA. V lost 1 base, J lost 10 bases, and 10 bases stayed unmatched. The length of the CDR3 is 15 residues. This CDR3 reads CASSLDTSRGGEQFF. CDR3 nucleotide sequence: TGTGCCAGCAGCTTAGATACTAGCCGGGGAGGGGAGCAGTTCTTC.

This chain uses TRBV9 with TRBJ1-3; no definite D call. The CDR3 covers 14 residues. V was shortened by 0 bases and J by 3 bases, with 7 bases between the two germline ends. Germline V gives CDR1 SGDLS, CDR2 YYNGEE. As DNA, the CDR3 is TGTGCCAGCAGCGTAGTCGGGAGTGGAAACACCATATATTTT. Residues: CASSVVGSGNTIYF.

The chain is built from TRBV18 and TRBJ2-2; 9 bases fit TRBD1. This CDR3 region has 15 residues. Looked up from germline, CDR1 is KGHSH and CDR2 is LQKENI. V was clipped by 3 bases and J by 6 bases; unmatched bases: 5. The CDR3 spells CASSPLGQGPGELFF. The CDR3 region has the DNA TGTGCCAGCTCACCTTTGGGACAGGGCCCCGGGGAGCTGTTTTTT.

This clone was found a few times. The chain links TRBV5-4 to TRBJ1-4; D is perhaps TRBD1 (6 bases). The CDR3 runs 14 residues. V lost 4 bases, J lost 7 bases, and 14 bases lay in between. Looked up from germline, CDR1 is SGHNT and CDR2 is YYREEE (reference sequence). The CDR3 reads CASSPKGGSEKLFF. DNA of the CDR3: TGTGCCAGCAGCCCGAAGGGGGGGAGTGAAAAACTGTTTTTT.

V gene TRBV18 combines with J gene TRBJ2-1; 8 bases match TRBD2. This CDR3 is 12 amino acids long. Per the germline V gene, CDR1 is KGHSH and CDR2 is LQKENI. Trimming removed 4 bases from V and 9 bases from J; junction bases left unmatched: 2. The CDR3 coding sequence is TGTGCCAGCTCACAGCGGGAGACTGAGCAGTTCTTC. The encoded protein is CASSQRETEQFF. Together with reference TRBV18 and TRBJ2-1, the CDR3 gives the full variable domain: NAGVMQNPRHLVRRRGQEARLRCSPMKGHSHVYWYRQLPEEGLKFMVYLQKENIIDESGMPKERFSAEFPKEGPSILRIQQVVRGDSAAYFCASSQRETEQFFGPGTRLTVL.

This chain connects TRBV19 to TRBJ1-3; 8 bases align to TRBD1. J gave up 0 bases and V 5 bases, and 9 bases lay outside the gene matches. Germline V lookup: CDR1 LNHDA, CDR2 SQIVND (reference sequence). The CDR3 covers 17 residues. The CDR3 coding sequence is TGTGCCAGTAGTCTCCGGGGACAGGCAACCTCTGGAAACACCATATATTTT. It is translated as CASSLRGQATSGNTIYF.

V is TRBV11-2 and J is TRBJ1-4, with D maybe TRBD1 (6 bases). CDR3 length: 14 residues. Germline-derived CDR1 and CDR2 are SGHAT and FQNNGV. The V gene lost 5 bases and the J gene lost 2 bases, with 9 bases spanning the gap. Here the CDR3 reads CASSPGQTNEKLFF. The CDR3 nucleotides read TGTGCCAGCAGCCCTGGACAGACTAATGAAAAACTGTTTTTT. The variable domain in full, with the rest retrieved from reference TRBV11-2 and TRBJ1-4, is EAGVAQSPRYKIIEKRQSVAFWCNPISGHATLYWYQQILGQGPKLLIQFQNNGVVDDSQLPKDRFSAERLKGVDSTLKIQPAKLEDSAVYLCASSPGQTNEKLFFGSGTQLSVL.

This chain connects TRBV15 to TRBJ2-5; D gene uncertain. There are 14 residues in the CDR3. Germline CDR1 and CDR2: LNHNV and YYDKDF (reference sequence). The ends were cut back, 0 bases at V and 5 bases at J, with 10 bases in the middle. CDR3 loop: CATSRDRARETQYF. CDR3 coding DNA: TGTGCCACCAGCAGAGATCGAGCTAGGGAGACCCAGTACTTC.

The CDR3 reads CSVSRGSIDEQYF. CDR3 nucleotide sequence: TGCAGCGTTAGTAGGGGGAGCATCGACGAGCAGTACTTC. V gene TRBV29-1 combines with J gene TRBJ2-7, with D perhaps matching TRBD1 (6 bases). The CDR3 length is 13 residues. The ends were cut back, 5 bases at V and 5 bases at J, with 16 bases in the middle. CDR1 SQVTM and CDR2 ANQGSEA come from the germline V gene.

V usage is TRBV10-3 and J usage is TRBJ2-7; 11 bases are shared with TRBD1. Germline CDR1 reads ENHRY; CDR2 reads SYGVKD. J gave up 4 bases and V 10 bases, and 9 bases lay outside the gene matches. This CDR3 comprises 14 residues. This chain's CDR3 is CATRTGQGAYEQYF. As DNA, the CDR3 is TGTGCCACTCGAACCGGACAGGGGGCTTACGAGCAGTACTTC.

The chain recombines TRBV18 with TRBJ2-7; D is uncertain. There are 13 residues in the CDR3. Trimming took 3 bases from V and 0 from J, leaving 6 bases between them. Germline V CDR1 and CDR2: KGHSH, LQKENI. CDR3 DNA sequence: TGTGCCAGCTCACCCGCGGCCTCCTACGAGCAGTACTTC. This sequence encodes CASSPAASYEQYF.

This clone was counted only a few times. The chain joins TRBV24-1 to TRBJ2-3; 8 nucleotides line up with TRBD1. The CDR3 loop spans 16 amino acids. The ends lost 3 bases at V and 6 bases at J; junction bases unmatched: 10. Germline CDR1 KGHDR, CDR2 SFDVKD. This CDR3 is CATSDPAGRGLDTQYF. CDR3 nucleotides: TGTGCCACCAGTGATCCGGCCGGCAGGGGGCTGGATACGCAGTATTTT.

This clone was recorded only once. The sample has other DNA sequences that encode this CDR3 too. This chain connects TRBV6-5 to TRBJ2-3; the D gene is possibly TRBD2 (6 bases). The V gene's germline CDR1 is MNHEY and CDR2 SVGAGI. CDR3 length: 14 amino acids. The ends were cut back, 2 bases at V and 0 bases at J, with 6 bases in the middle. The CDR3 DNA sequence: TGTGCCAGCAGTTACGGAGGGAGCACAGATACGCAGTATTTT. Its protein is CASSYGGSTDTQYF.

This clone was counted once. The chain has TRBV7-9 and TRBJ1-3; D is uncertain. Germline lookup yields CDR1 SEHNR and CDR2 FQNEAQ (reference sequence). V was trimmed by 5 bases and J by 6 bases, leaving 14 bases between them. The CDR3 has 14 residues. The CDR3 reads CASSPTLGENTIYF. The CDR3 nucleotides are TGTGCCAGCAGCCCTACCCTGGGCGAAAACACCATATATTTT.

This rearrangement joins TRBV20-1 to TRBJ2-3; D ambiguous. The V end lost 5 bases, the J end lost 3 bases, and 6 bases lay between the germline ends. Germline CDR1 DFQATT, CDR2 SNEGSKA (reference sequence). The CDR3 has 11 amino acids. The CDR3 spells CSAHTTDTQYF. In DNA, the CDR3 is TGCAGTGCTCATACAACAGATACGCAGTATTTT.

This clone was found a few times. This chain links TRBV9 with TRBJ1-3, with TRBD1 identical over 7 bases. CDR1 is SGDLS, CDR2 YYNGEE, per germline. With 5 bases clipped from V and 2 bases from J, the junction kept 4 bases outside the gene matches. This CDR3 has 14 residues. CDR3 residues: CASSARGAGNTIYF. CDR3 nucleotide sequence: TGTGCCAGCAGTGCCAGGGGGGCTGGAAACACCATATATTTT.

In this sample, this clone turned up once. The chain uses TRBV29-1 and TRBJ2-5; 7 bases align to TRBD1. Germline V gives CDR1 SQVTM, CDR2 ANQGSEA. The CDR3 sequence is 14 residues long. The V segment lost 6 bases and the J segment 4 bases; nucleotides outside the gene matches: 11. CDR3: CSVSLQGNRETQYF. For the CDR3, the DNA is TGCAGCGTCAGTCTACAGGGGAATCGAGAGACCCAGTACTTC.

This clone was seen a single time. The chain carries TRBV5-6 and TRBJ2-7; no clear D gene. This CDR3 has 14 amino acids. Trimming took off 1 base at V and 0 bases at J, with 8 bases between the two ends. Per the germline V gene, CDR1 is SGHDT and CDR2 is YYEEEE. DNA for the CDR3: TGTGCCAGCAGCTTGACCCATAGCTCCTACGAGCAGTACTTC. Protein: CASSLTHSSYEQYF.

The V and J genes are TRBV6-1 and TRBJ1-6; D is possibly TRBD1 (5 bases). CDR1 and CDR2 from the germline V gene are MNHNS and SASEGT. V gave up 3 bases and J gave up 1 base, with 16 bases separating them. This CDR3 has 18 residues. The CDR3 spells CASSDGREKVSYNSPLHF. CDR3 DNA sequence: TGTGCCAGCAGTGATGGCAGGGAAAAGGTTTCCTATAATTCACCCCTCCACTTT.

The rearrangement links TRBV7-2 to TRBJ2-3, with TRBD2 matching over 11 bases. Looked up from germline, CDR1 is SGHTA and CDR2 is FQGNSA. V gave up 6 bases and J gave up 2 bases; unmatched junction bases: 7. CDR3 length equals 16 residues. The DNA of the CDR3 is TGTGCCAGCAGGTCCGGGACTAGCGGATACACAGATACGCAGTATTTT. It specifies CASRSGTSGYTDTQYF. Combining the CDR3 with reference TRBV7-2 and TRBJ2-3 gives the whole variable domain GAGVSQSPSNKVTEKGKDVELRCDPISGHTALYWYRQSLGQGLEFLIYFQGNSAPDKSGLPSDRFSAERTGGSVSTLTIQRTQQEDSAVYLCASRSGTSGYTDTQYFGPGTRLTVL.

The V gene is TRBV14, the J gene TRBJ2-1, with 9 nucleotides matching TRBD2. V was pared by 0 bases and J by 0 bases, with 9 bases of the junction left unmatched. Germline CDR1 is SGHDN and CDR2 is FVKESK. This CDR3 is built from 19 residues. The CDR3 DNA reads as TGTGCCAGCAGCCAAGATCCCTGGACTAGCGTGAGCTCCTACAATGAGCAGTTCTTC. Protein product: CASSQDPWTSVSSYNEQFF.

V is TRBV5-6 and J is TRBJ2-5; the D gene is possibly TRBD2 (5 bases). This CDR3 region has 13 residues. The germline V gene encodes CDR1 SGHDT and CDR2 YYEEEE. Trimming cost V 4 bases and J 5 bases, with 12 bases left between them. This CDR3 reads CASSRRQRETQYF. DNA of the CDR3: TGTGCCAGCAGCCGACGCCAGCGGGAGACCCAGTACTTC. Full variable domain (remainder filled in from reference TRBV5-6 and TRBJ2-5): DAGVTQSPTHLIKTRGQQVTLRCSPKSGHDTVSWYQQALGQGPQFIFQYYEEEERQRGNFPDRFSGHQFPNYSSELNVNALLLGDSALYLCASSRRQRETQYFGPGTRLLVL.

The V gene is TRBV19, the J gene TRBJ2-1; TRBD2 matches at 10 bases. The CDR3 runs 15 residues. Trimming removed 7 bases from V and 2 bases from J; junction bases left unmatched: 5. Germline CDR1 LNHDA, CDR2 SQIVND (reference sequence). DNA for the CDR3: TGTGCCAGTAATAGCGGGGGGCCTCCCTACAATGAGCAGTTCTTC. It specifies CASNSGGPPYNEQFF.

This clone turned up a few times. The V and J genes are TRBV9 and TRBJ2-1, with D possibly being TRBD2 (6 bases). Germline lookup yields CDR1 SGDLS and CDR2 YYNGEE. The V and J ends lost 5 bases and 0 bases respectively, with 15 bases between them. The CDR3 length is 16 residues. CDR3 coding DNA: TGTGCCAGCAGACCAAGCGGGTCGAGCTCCTACAATGAGCAGTTCTTC. This encodes CASRPSGSSSYNEQFF.

The genes are TRBV6-5 and TRBJ1-6, with 7 bases aligning to TRBD1. V was pared by 6 bases and J by 9 bases, with 8 bases of the junction left unmatched. The CDR3 spans 14 residues. CDR1 is MNHEY, CDR2 SVGAGI, per germline. This CDR3 is CASRPTGNASPLHF. DNA of the CDR3: TGTGCCAGCAGGCCGACAGGGAATGCTTCACCCCTCCACTTT.

The chain uses TRBV4-3 and TRBJ2-5, with D unclear. The germline V gene has CDR1 LGHNA and CDR2 YSLEER. Trimming shortened V by 4 bases and J by 7 bases, and 13 bases separated the two germline ends. The CDR3 is made up of 13 amino acids. The chain's CDR3 is CASSPERYGTQYF. The CDR3 nucleotides read TGCGCCAGCAGCCCCGAGAGATACGGGACCCAGTACTTC.

This sequence joins TRBV6-2 or TRBV6-3 and TRBJ2-7; TRBD2 matches 7 bases. Germline CDR1 is MNHEY and CDR2 is SVGEGT. The trim removed 0 bases at V and 0 bases at J, leaving 11 bases unmatched. CDR3 length: 18 amino acids. CDR3 sequence: CASSYSSGRLADSYEQYF. The DNA of the CDR3 is TGTGCCAGCAGTTACTCGAGTGGGCGCCTAGCGGACTCCTACGAGCAGTACTTC.

In its sample, this clone was seen once. This rearrangement joins TRBV29-1 to TRBJ2-1; 10 nucleotides align to TRBD2. Per the germline V gene, CDR1 is SQVTM and CDR2 is ANQGSEA. The trim removed 3 bases at V and 6 bases at J, leaving 2 bases unmatched. This CDR3 comprises 13 residues. The chain's CDR3 is CSVDLAGGNEQFF. The CDR3 DNA sequence: TGCAGCGTTGATTTAGCGGGAGGCAATGAGCAGTTCTTC.

The CDR3: CASSFWDRDTEAFF. The CDR3 coding sequence is TGTGCCAGCAGCTTTTGGGACAGGGACACTGAAGCTTTCTTT. The chain recombines TRBV7-8 with TRBJ1-1; 9 bases match TRBD1. V shed 3 bases, J shed 3 bases, and the junction held 2 bases outside the gene matches. Germline CDR1 and CDR2: SGHVS and FQNEAQ. The CDR3 extends over 14 amino acids.

This clone was detected only once. This chain uses TRBV7-3 with TRBJ2-5; 9 nucleotides line up with TRBD2. Trimming at V came to 5 bases and at J to 5 bases, leaving 15 bases not matched to a gene. The CDR3 runs to 17 residues. Germline V CDR1 and CDR2: SGHTA, FQGTGA. The CDR3 DNA reads TGTGCCAGCAGCCCCGGAAGCGGGAGGCTAGGGGGGGAGACCCAGTACTTC. Translation gives CASSPGSGRLGGETQYF.

The CDR3 protein is CASSYRGVYTIYF. The CDR3, as DNA: TGTGCCAGCAGCTACCGCGGGGTCTACACCATATATTTT. The chain has TRBV5-8 and TRBJ1-3, with D hard to call. The CDR3 consists of 13 residues. Trimming removed 3 bases at V and 8 bases at J, with 12 bases between. The germline V gene encodes CDR1 SGHTS and CDR2 YDEGEE.

This chain connects TRBV29-1 to TRBJ2-3, with TRBD2 matching over 9 bases. The V segment lost 6 bases and the J segment 5 bases; nucleotides outside the gene matches: 12. The CDR3 runs 15 residues. Looked up from germline, CDR1 is SQVTM and CDR2 is ANQGSEA. The DNA of the CDR3 is TGCAGCGTCGTGGCTGGCGGGAGGGCCAGAGATACGCAGTATTTT. This translates into CSVVAGGRARDTQYF.